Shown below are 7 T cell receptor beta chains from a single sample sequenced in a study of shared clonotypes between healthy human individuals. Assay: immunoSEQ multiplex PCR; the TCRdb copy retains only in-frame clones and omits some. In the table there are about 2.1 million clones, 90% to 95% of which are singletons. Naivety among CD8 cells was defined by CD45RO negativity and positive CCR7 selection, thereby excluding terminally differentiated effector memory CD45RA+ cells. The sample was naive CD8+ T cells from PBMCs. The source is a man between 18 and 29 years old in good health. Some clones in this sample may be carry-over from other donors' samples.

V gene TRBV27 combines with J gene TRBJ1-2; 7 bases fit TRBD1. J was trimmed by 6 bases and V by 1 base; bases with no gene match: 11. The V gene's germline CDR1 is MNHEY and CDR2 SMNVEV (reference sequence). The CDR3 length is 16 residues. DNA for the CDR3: TGTGCCAGCAGTTTATTCCCCTCAGGGACAGTGCATGGCTACACCTTC. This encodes CASSLFPSGTVHGYTF.

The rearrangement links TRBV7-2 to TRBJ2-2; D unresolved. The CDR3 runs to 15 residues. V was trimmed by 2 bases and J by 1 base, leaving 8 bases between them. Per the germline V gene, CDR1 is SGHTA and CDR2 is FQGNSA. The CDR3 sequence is CASSLLSGNTGELFF. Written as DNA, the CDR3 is TGTGCCAGCAGCTTACTTTCGGGGAACACCGGGGAGCTGTTTTTT.

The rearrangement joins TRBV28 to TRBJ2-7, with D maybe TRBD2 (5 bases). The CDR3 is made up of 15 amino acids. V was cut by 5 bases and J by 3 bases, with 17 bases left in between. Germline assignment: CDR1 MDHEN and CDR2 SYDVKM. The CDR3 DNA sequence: TGTGCCAGCAGTGAATGGGGTGAGGGCGGCTACGAGCAGTACTTC. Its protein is CASSEWGEGGYEQYF.

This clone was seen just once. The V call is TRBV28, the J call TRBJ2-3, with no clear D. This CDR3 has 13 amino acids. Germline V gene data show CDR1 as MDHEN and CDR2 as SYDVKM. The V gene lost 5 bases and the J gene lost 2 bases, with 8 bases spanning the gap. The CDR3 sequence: CASSGYFTDTQYF. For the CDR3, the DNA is TGTGCCAGCAGTGGATATTTCACAGATACGCAGTATTTT.

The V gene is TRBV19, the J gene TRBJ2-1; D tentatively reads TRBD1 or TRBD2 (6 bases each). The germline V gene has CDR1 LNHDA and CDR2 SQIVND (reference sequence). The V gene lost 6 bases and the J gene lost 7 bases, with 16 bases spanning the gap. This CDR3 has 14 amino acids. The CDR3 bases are TGTGCCAGTAGGCCTGAGGGGGGTCTGAATGAGCAGTTCTTC. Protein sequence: CASRPEGGLNEQFF.

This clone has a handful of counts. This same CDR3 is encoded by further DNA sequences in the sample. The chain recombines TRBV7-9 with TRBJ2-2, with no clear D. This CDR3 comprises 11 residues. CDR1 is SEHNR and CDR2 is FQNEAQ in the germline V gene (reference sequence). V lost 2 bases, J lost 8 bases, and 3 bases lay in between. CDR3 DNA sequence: TGTGCCAGCAGCTTATCTGGGGAGCTGTTTTTT. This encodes CASSLSGELFF.

CDR3 nucleotides: TGTGCCAGCAGTTTCTTAGTGGGTGACACTGAAGCTTTCTTT. Protein product: CASSFLVGDTEAFF. The chain uses TRBV28 and TRBJ1-1; the D is unclear. The CDR3 is 14 residues long. Germline V gene lookup returns CDR1 MDHEN and CDR2 SYDVKM. Trimming took off 3 bases at V and 3 bases at J, with 11 bases between the two ends. Using reference TRBV28 and TRBJ1-1 for the parts outside the CDR3, the full variable domain is DVKVTQSSRYLVKRTGEKVFLECVQDMDHENMFWYRQDPGLGLRLIYFSYDVKMKEKGDIPEGYSVSREKKERFSLILESASTNQTSMYLCASSFLVGDTEAFFGQGTRLTVV.